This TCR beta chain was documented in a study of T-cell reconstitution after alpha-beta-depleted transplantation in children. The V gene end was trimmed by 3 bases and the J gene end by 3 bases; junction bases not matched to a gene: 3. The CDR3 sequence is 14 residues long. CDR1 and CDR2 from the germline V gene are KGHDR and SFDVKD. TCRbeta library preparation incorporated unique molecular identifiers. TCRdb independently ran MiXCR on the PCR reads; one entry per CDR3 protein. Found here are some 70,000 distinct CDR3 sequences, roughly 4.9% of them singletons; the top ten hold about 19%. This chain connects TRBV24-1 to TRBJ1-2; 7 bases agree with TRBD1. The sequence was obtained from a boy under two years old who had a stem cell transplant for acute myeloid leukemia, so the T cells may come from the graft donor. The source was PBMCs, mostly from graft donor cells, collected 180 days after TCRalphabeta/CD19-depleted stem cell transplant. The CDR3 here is CATSDRDRDYGYTF. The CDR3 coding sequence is TGTGCCACCAGTGATCGAGACAGGGACTATGGCTACACCTTC.